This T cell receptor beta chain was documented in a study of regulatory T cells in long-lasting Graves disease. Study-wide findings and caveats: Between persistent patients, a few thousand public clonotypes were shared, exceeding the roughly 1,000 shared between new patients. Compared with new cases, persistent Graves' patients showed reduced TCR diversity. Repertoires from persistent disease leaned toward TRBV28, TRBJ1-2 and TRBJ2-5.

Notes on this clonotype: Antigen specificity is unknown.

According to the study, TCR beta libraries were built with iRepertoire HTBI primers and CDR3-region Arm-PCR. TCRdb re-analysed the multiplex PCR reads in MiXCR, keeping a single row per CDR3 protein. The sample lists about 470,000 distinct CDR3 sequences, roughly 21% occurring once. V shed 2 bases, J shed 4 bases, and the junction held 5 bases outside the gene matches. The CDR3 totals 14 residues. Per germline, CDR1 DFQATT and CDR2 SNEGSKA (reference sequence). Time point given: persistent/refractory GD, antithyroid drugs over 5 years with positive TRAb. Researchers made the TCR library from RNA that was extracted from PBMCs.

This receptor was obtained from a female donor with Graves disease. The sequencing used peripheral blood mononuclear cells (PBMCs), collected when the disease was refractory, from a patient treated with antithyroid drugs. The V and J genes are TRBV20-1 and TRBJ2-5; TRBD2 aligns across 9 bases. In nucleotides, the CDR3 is TGCAGTGCTAGAACAGCGGGAGGAATAGAGACCCAGTACTTC. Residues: CSARTAGGIETQYF.